The entry below gives a single TCR beta chain sequence along with its context. These data belong to a study of shared clonotypes between healthy human individuals. V dropped 3 bases and J dropped 5; count of bases not matched to a gene: 7. The germline CDR1 and CDR2 sequences are SGHRS and YFSETQ. The CDR3 covers 17 residues. The data were produced by immunoSEQ multiplex PCR, yet TCRdb's version contains in-frame clones alone and is incomplete. The data show approximately 1,000,000 clones, around 77% seen once. Material for sequencing was memory CD4+ T cells from PBMCs. As for subset: CD45RA-negative fraction. The TCR originated in a man between 18 and 35 years old in good health. Some clones in this sample may be carry-over from other donors' samples. This chain uses TRBV5-1 with TRBJ2-2; 13 nucleotides agree with TRBD2. The CDR3 sequence is CASSWDPTSGRTGELFF. The CDR3 region has the DNA TGCGCCAGCAGCTGGGACCCGACTAGCGGGAGGACCGGGGAGCTGTTTTTT.